Below, 31 T cell receptor beta chains from the same sample are listed, as sequenced in a study of blood T cell repertoires in COVID-19. Generated by immunoSEQ multiplex PCR, the TCRdb table keeps only in-frame clones and is missing some. Counted here are 300,000 to 400,000 clones, approximately 88% occurring once; the ten biggest clones make up 3.5% to 4%. Sequencing was carried out using peripheral blood. These receptors were collected from a woman aged 45-60 years with active or convalescent COVID-19.

The chain combines TRBV4-1 with TRBJ2-1; D is possibly TRBD2 (6 bases). The germline V and J ends were trimmed by 4 bases and 6 bases, with 16 bases remaining between them. The CDR3 consists of 15 residues. CDR1 and CDR2 (germline): MGHRA, YSYEKL. The CDR3, as DNA: TGCGCCAGCAGCCCGGAGGGTTTTGGGGGCAATGAGCAGTTCTTC. It encodes CASSPEGFGGNEQFF.

This clone was detected only a few times. At one end, the junction sequence differs from germline, possibly due to a read error. The genes are TRBV11-2 and TRBJ2-7; 13 bases agree with TRBD2. The CDR3 loop spans 13 amino acids. CDR1 is SGHAT and CDR2 is FQNNGV in the germline V gene. CDR3: CASSLKSSTSGGF. The CDR3 DNA sequence: TGTGCCAGCAGCTTAAAGTCCTCGACTAGCGGGGGGTTC.

The chain joins TRBV12-3 or TRBV12-4 to TRBJ1-2; no firm D call. Trimming shortened V by 3 bases and J by 8 bases, and 10 bases separated the two germline ends. The CDR3 sequence is 12 residues long. CDR3 region: CASSFLGRGYTF. The CDR3, as DNA: TGTGCCAGCAGTTTCCTTGGGAGAGGCTACACCTTC.

The genes are TRBV29-1 and TRBJ1-1; D ambiguous. CDR1 and CDR2 from the germline V gene are SQVTM and ANQGSEA. V was pared by 1 base and J by 0 bases, with 6 bases between. This CDR3 spans 13 amino acids. The CDR3: CSVEGSLNTEAFF. The CDR3 bases are TGCAGCGTTGAAGGGAGTTTGAACACTGAAGCTTTCTTT. Looking up the rest from reference TRBV29-1 and TRBJ1-1 gives the full variable domain: SAVISQKPSRDICQRGTSLTIQCQVDSQVTMMFWYRQQPGQSLTLIATANQGSEATYESGFVIDKFPISRPNLTFSTLTVSNMSPEDSSIYLCSVEGSLNTEAFFGQGTRLTVV.

This chain joins TRBV6-5 and TRBJ1-6, with D perhaps TRBD1 (5 bases). V was cut by 4 bases and J by 5 bases, with 9 bases left in between. The CDR3 spans 14 residues. The germline CDR1 and CDR2 sequences are MNHEY and SVGAGI. The CDR3: CASSWGSHNSPLHF. The CDR3 region has the DNA TGTGCCAGCAGTTGGGGCAGCCATAATTCACCCCTCCACTTT.

The V call is TRBV19, the J call TRBJ2-3; 7 nucleotides match TRBD2. Germline V gene data show CDR1 as LNHDA and CDR2 as SQIVND (reference sequence). The V segment lost 5 bases and the J segment 5 bases; nucleotides outside the gene matches: 4. This CDR3 region has 13 residues. The CDR3 nucleotides are TGTGCCAGTAGTCCATGGGGGGGAGATACGCAGTATTTT. Translation: CASSPWGGDTQYF. The full variable domain, rest sourced from reference TRBV19 and TRBJ2-3, is DGGITQSPKYLFRKEGQNVTLSCEQNLNHDAMYWYRQDPGQGLRLIYYSQIVNDFQKGDIAEGYSVSREKKESFPLTVTSAQKNPTAFYLCASSPWGGDTQYFGPGTRLTVL.

The chain couples TRBV7-3 to TRBJ2-7; D might be TRBD1 (6 bases). From germline, CDR1 is SGHTA and CDR2 FQGTGA. The V and J ends lost 1 base and 3 bases respectively, with 10 bases between them. This CDR3 region has 14 residues. The CDR3 DNA follows: TGTGCCAGCAGCTTAAGGTGGGACATCTACGAGCAGTACTTC. This gives the protein CASSLRWDIYEQYF.

V is TRBV6-2 or TRBV6-3 and J is TRBJ1-2; D gene unclear. Germline V CDR1 and CDR2: MNHEY, SVGEGT. The CDR3 sequence is 11 residues long. Trimming cost V 5 bases and J 5 bases, with 6 bases left between them. In DNA form, the CDR3 reads TGTGCCAGCAGTCCGTCGTATGGCTACACCTTC. Its protein is CASSPSYGYTF.

V is TRBV2 and J is TRBJ2-3; tentatively, D is TRBD2 (5 bases). CDR1 and CDR2 (germline): SNHLY, FYNNEI. The V end lost 3 bases, the J end lost 0 bases, and 10 bases lay between the germline ends. CDR3 size: 15 residues. The CDR3 loop reads CASSERASSTDTQYF. In nucleotides, the CDR3 is TGTGCCAGCAGTGAGCGGGCCTCTAGCACAGATACGCAGTATTTT.

The V gene is TRBV9, the J gene TRBJ1-6; 7 nucleotides align to TRBD1. Germline lookup yields CDR1 SGDLS and CDR2 YYNGEE. Unmatched junction bases numbered 3, after V lost 0 bases and J lost 9 bases. This CDR3 comprises 14 residues. The CDR3 spells CASSVEGAPSPLHF. The CDR3 DNA sequence: TGTGCCAGCAGCGTAGAGGGGGCACCTTCACCCCTCCACTTT.

This chain connects TRBV7-2 to TRBJ2-2; 10 nucleotides align to TRBD1. This CDR3 spans 17 amino acids. Per germline, CDR1 SGHTA and CDR2 FQGNSA. V lost 4 bases to trimming and J lost 5 bases; unmatched junction nucleotides: 10. The CDR3: CASSSYRTGGVTGELFF. For the CDR3, the DNA is TGTGCCAGCAGCTCATACCGGACAGGGGGAGTTACCGGGGAGCTGTTTTTT.

The chain couples TRBV4-2 to TRBJ2-7; 13 nucleotides line up with TRBD2. Germline CDR1 and CDR2: LGHNA and YNFKEQ. The ends lost 1 base at V and 5 bases at J; junction bases unmatched: 29. This CDR3 region has 24 residues. CDR3 coding DNA: TGTGCCAGCAGCCAAGTTAACCGACAGGGGTTTACGAAATTGGGACTAGCGGGGAACCACGAGCAGTACTTC. Translated: CASSQVNRQGFTKLGLAGNHEQYF.

This clone was seen more than once but under ten times. The chain uses TRBV19 and TRBJ2-2; 9 positions agree with TRBD2. This CDR3 has 16 residues. Germline values: CDR1 LNHDA, CDR2 SQIVND (reference sequence). The V gene end was trimmed by 6 bases and the J gene end by 4 bases; junction bases not matched to a gene: 9. This CDR3 is CASRAAGGPRTGELFF. The CDR3 DNA reads as TGTGCCAGTAGAGCGGCGGGAGGGCCGCGCACCGGGGAGCTGTTTTTT. The complete variable domain, with remaining parts taken from reference TRBV19 and TRBJ2-2, reads DGGITQSPKYLFRKEGQNVTLSCEQNLNHDAMYWYRQDPGQGLRLIYYSQIVNDFQKGDIAEGYSVSREKKESFPLTVTSAQKNPTAFYLCASRAAGGPRTGELFFGEGSRLTVL.

The chain joins TRBV14 to TRBJ2-7; D is possibly TRBD2 (6 bases). This CDR3 has 14 residues. Germline-derived CDR1 and CDR2 are SGHDN and FVKESK. Trimming pared 1 base from V and 6 bases from J, leaving 13 bases between. The CDR3 DNA reads TGTGCCAGCAGCCAAGGGCGGGGCAATATCGAGCAGTACTTC. It encodes CASSQGRGNIEQYF.

The chain is built from TRBV4-3 and TRBJ1-2; possible D gene TRBD1, 6 bases. From germline, CDR1 is LGHNA and CDR2 YSLEER. The CDR3 sequence is 15 residues long. V was shortened by 0 bases and J by 4 bases, with 12 bases between the two germline ends. Here the CDR3 reads CASSQDRGEVYGYTF. The CDR3 region has the DNA TGCGCCAGCAGCCAAGACAGGGGTGAGGTCTATGGCTACACCTTC.

The rearrangement joins TRBV27 to TRBJ1-6; no definite D call. The CDR3 runs to 13 residues. CDR1 and CDR2 (germline): MNHEY, SMNVEV (reference sequence). V lost 3 bases to trimming and J lost 9 bases, with 9 bases between them. The CDR3 nucleotides are TGTGCCAGCAGTTTGGGCTCGATTTCACCCCTCCACTTT. As protein: CASSLGSISPLHF.

V usage is TRBV7-2 and J usage is TRBJ2-2, with 10 bases identical to TRBD1. Germline CDR1 reads SGHTA; CDR2 reads FQGNSA. V gave up 4 bases and J gave up 6 bases; unmatched junction bases: 5. The length of the CDR3 is 15 residues. The CDR3 coding sequence is TGTGCCAGCAGCTGGGACAGGGGAGAATCCGGGGAGCTGTTTTTT. Protein product: CASSWDRGESGELFF.

Here the CDR3 DNA reads TGTGCCAGCAGCAAGGACAGGGGACCCACCGGGGAGCTGTTTTTT. This encodes CASSKDRGPTGELFF. The rearrangement uses TRBV11-3 and TRBJ2-2; TRBD1 matches 9 bases. The germline V gene encodes CDR1 SGHNT and CDR2 YENEEA. V dropped 5 bases and J dropped 4; count of bases not matched to a gene: 5. This CDR3 is built from 15 residues.

The J gene is TRBJ1-2, the V gene TRBV6-2 or TRBV6-3, with D perhaps matching TRBD1 (5 bases). The CDR3 extends over 15 amino acids. In germline, CDR1 is MNHEY, CDR2 SVGEGT. V was cut by 6 bases and J by 0 bases, with 14 bases left in between. Here the CDR3 DNA reads TGTGCCAGCAGCACCACCGGACAAACTAACTATGGCTACACCTTC. This codes for CASSTTGQTNYGYTF.

The chain combines TRBV28 with TRBJ2-1; TRBD2 matches 7 bases. V shed 4 bases and J 0 bases; nucleotides not matched to a gene: 9. This CDR3 is built from 17 residues. Germline CDR1 reads MDHEN; CDR2 reads SYDVKM. The DNA of the CDR3 is TGTGCCAGCAGTTCCTCCAGTGCGGGAGCCTCCTACAATGAGCAGTTCTTC. Amino acid sequence: CASSSSSAGASYNEQFF.

This sequence joins TRBV13 and TRBJ1-1; no definite D call. This CDR3 is built from 12 residues. V lost 5 bases, J lost 5 bases, and 9 bases lay in between. The V gene's germline CDR1 is PRHDT and CDR2 FYEKMQ (reference sequence). The CDR3 is CASSPGGTEAFF. Written as DNA, the CDR3 is TGTGCCAGCAGCCCAGGAGGGACTGAAGCTTTCTTT.

The V gene is TRBV7-2, the J gene TRBJ1-5, with D possibly matching TRBD1 (6 bases). The CDR3 extends over 14 amino acids. V was cut by 5 bases and J by 4 bases, with 12 bases left in between. In germline, CDR1 is SGHTA, CDR2 FQGNSA. CDR3 residues: CASSLYRGNQPQHF. As DNA, the CDR3 is TGTGCCAGCAGCCTTTATAGGGGGAATCAGCCCCAGCATTTT.

The CDR3 sequence is CASSSGLTNPTDTQYF. CDR3 DNA: TGTGCCAGCTCATCGGGACTAACAAATCCCACAGATACGCAGTATTTT. This chain connects TRBV18 to TRBJ2-3; 7 nucleotides agree with TRBD2. Germline values: CDR1 KGHSH, CDR2 LQKENI. Trimming removed 5 bases from V and 2 bases from J; junction bases left unmatched: 10. This CDR3 region has 16 residues.

The V and J genes are TRBV30 and TRBJ2-2; 7 bases are a match to TRBD2. Per germline, CDR1 GTSNPN and CDR2 SVGIG (reference sequence). This CDR3 region has 13 residues. J was trimmed by 4 bases and V by 8 bases; bases with no gene match: 7. The CDR3 bases are TGTGCCCGGTCGGCGGGAGCCACCGGGGAGCTGTTTTTT. Its protein product is CARSAGATGELFF.

This clone came up once. V is TRBV28 and J is TRBJ2-7; TRBD2 might be the D (6 bases). The CDR3 runs 13 residues. Germline CDR1 is MDHEN and CDR2 is SYDVKM. Deletions cut 7 bases from V and 9 bases from J, with 19 bases between. CDR3: CASTSGGFRGQYF. CDR3 bases: TGTGCCAGCACTTCCGGGGGATTTAGGGGGCAGTACTTC. The full variable domain, its missing parts supplied by reference TRBV28 and TRBJ2-7, is DVKVTQSSRYLVKRTGEKVFLECVQDMDHENMFWYRQDPGLGLRLIYFSYDVKMKEKGDIPEGYSVSREKKERFSLILESASTNQTSMYLCASTSGGFRGQYFGPGTRLTVT.

This chain links TRBV9 with TRBJ1-2; 7 nucleotides line up with TRBD1. Germline CDR1 reads SGDLS; CDR2 reads YYNGEE. The V segment lost 0 bases and the J segment 4 bases; nucleotides outside the gene matches: 6. CDR3 length equals 15 residues. CDR3: CASSVEAGGTYGYTF. DNA of the CDR3: TGTGCCAGCAGCGTAGAGGCAGGGGGGACCTATGGCTACACCTTC. The complete variable domain, with remaining parts taken from reference TRBV9 and TRBJ1-2, reads DSGVTQTPKHLITATGQRVTLRCSPRSGDLSVYWYQQSLDQGLQFLIQYYNGEERAKGNILERFSAQQFPDLHSELNLSSLELGDSALYFCASSVEAGGTYGYTFGSGTRLTVV.

V and J are TRBV29-1 and TRBJ2-2; 8 bases fit TRBD1. V shed 4 bases and J 2 bases; nucleotides not matched to a gene: 9. Per germline, CDR1 SQVTM and CDR2 ANQGSEA. The CDR3 totals 16 residues. This chain's CDR3 is CSVVWTGRFNTGELFF. DNA of the CDR3: TGCAGCGTTGTGTGGACAGGGAGATTTAACACCGGGGAGCTGTTTTTT.

The chain links TRBV7-9 to TRBJ1-4; possibly TRBD1 for D (5 bases). V shed 3 bases and J shed 7 bases, with 9 bases lying between them. The CDR3 spans 13 residues. The germline CDR1 and CDR2 sequences are SEHNR and FQNEAQ (reference sequence). CDR3 region: CASSLRRGEKLFF. The CDR3 coding sequence is TGTGCCAGCAGCTTGCGGAGGGGTGAAAAACTGTTTTTT.

In its sample, this clone was seen once. The CDR3 DNA reads TGTGCCACGGCGGGGGGTGGCACAGATACGCAGTATTTT. Translating it yields CATAGGGTDTQYF. The rearrangement uses TRBV10-3 and TRBJ2-3; 8 bases agree with TRBD2. J lost 1 base, V lost 10 bases, and 4 bases had no gene match. This CDR3 spans 13 amino acids. Germline CDR1 ENHRY, CDR2 SYGVKD.

CDR3 DNA sequence: TGTGCCAGCTCACCGAAGACCCTTTCTAGCGGGAGGGCCGATGAGCAGTTCTTC. Protein sequence: CASSPKTLSSGRADEQFF. V is TRBV18 and J is TRBJ2-1; 12 nucleotides agree with TRBD2. Unmatched junction bases numbered 14, after V lost 3 bases and J lost 8 bases. This CDR3 spans 18 amino acids. CDR1 and CDR2 (germline): KGHSH, LQKENI.

The chain links TRBV28 to TRBJ2-7, with unresolved D. CDR3 size: 13 residues. Germline V gene data show CDR1 as MDHEN and CDR2 as SYDVKM. V was shortened by 5 bases and J by 1 base, with 9 bases between the two germline ends. This CDR3 reads CASSPGGSYEQYF. CDR3 nucleotides: TGTGCCAGCAGTCCCGGCGGATCCTACGAGCAGTACTTC.